This paragraph reports one T cell receptor (beta chain). This specimen comes from a study of blood T cell repertoires in COVID-19. Study summary: COVID-19 samples collected from the United States, Italy and Spain covered acute and convalescent phases. From T cells, B-cell-depleted T cells, or PBMCs came the material, which was cDNA or gDNA.

Original handling: Amplification with reference gene primers provided the estimates of nucleated cell counts. Using immunoSEQ multiplex PCR, the repertoire was profiled, and TCRdb retains in-frame clones only, with some absent. D and trimming come from the DNA, and the V and J calls and clone size come from that table. The profile shows fewer than 200,000 clones, roughly 84% of them singletons. Trimming took off 6 bases at V and 7 bases at J, with 15 bases between the two ends. This CDR3 is 13 amino acids long. Sequenced: peripheral blood. The sequence was obtained from a woman older than 75 with acute or convalescent COVID-19. V gene TRBV12-3 or TRBV12-4 combines with J gene TRBJ1-1, with unresolved D. The CDR3 sequence: CASSHSGRDEAFF. In DNA form, the CDR3 reads TGTGCCAGCAGCCATTCCGGACGGGATGAAGCTTTCTTT.